This T cell receptor (beta chain) appears in the sequencing data of a study of monozygotic twins with cystic fibrosis. Using immunoSEQ multiplex PCR, the repertoire was profiled, and TCRdb retains in-frame clones only, with some absent. The sample lists around 25,000 clones; around 93% were seen once. This CDR3 is 17 amino acids long. Per the germline V gene, CDR1 is LNHDA and CDR2 is SQIVND (reference sequence). V shed 5 bases and J shed 4 bases, with 21 bases lying between them. The TCR originated in a girl aged 2 to 9 with cystic fibrosis. Material: blood. This rearrangement joins TRBV19 to TRBJ1-3; D not resolved. The DNA for the CDR3 is TGTGCCAGTAGTCCTTCTTGGTTGGAGGCATCAGGAAACACCATATATTTT. Amino acid sequence: CASSPSWLEASGNTIYF. Using reference TRBV19 and TRBJ1-3 for the parts outside the CDR3, the full variable domain is DGGITQSPKYLFRKEGQNVTLSCEQNLNHDAMYWYRQDPGQGLRLIYYSQIVNDFQKGDIAEGYSVSREKKESFPLTVTSAQKNPTAFYLCASSPSWLEASGNTIYFGEGSWLTVV.